This is a list of T cell receptor beta chains from one sample in a study of response to subunit inactivated influenza vaccine. Each CDR3 protein gets one entry after TCRdb re-called the RT-PCR reads with MiXCR. The top ten clones hold 7.5% to 10% of a sample with more than 200,000 distinct CDR3 sequences, about 12% of them seen once. Here the sequenced sample was non-naive T cells sorted from PBMCs, taken 14 days before vaccination. These receptor sequences come from a man aged 50 to 59 who received an inactivated influenza vaccine. Each CDR3 is given with its conserved first and last residue. Fields, in order: V gene, J gene, D gene, clone size, CDR3 DNA, CDR3 protein. A D gene is named only where the DNA matches it firmly. Part of the rows lack a size; the others show once, few, many or a class for expanded clones.

>TRBV5-1|TRBJ2-3|TRBD2|many
TGCGCCAGCAGCTCGGGAGGGGGCACAGATACGCAGTATTTT
CASSSGGGTDTQYF
>TRBV19|TRBJ1-5|.|.
TGTGCCAGTAGGACCGGGGGGGTTCAGCCCCAGCATTTT
CASRTGGVQPQHF
>TRBV7-7|TRBJ2-1|TRBD1|many
TGTGCTAGCAGCCGTGGACAGGGATCCTACAATGAGCAGTTCTTC
CASSRGQGSYNEQFF
>TRBV10-3|TRBJ2-4|.|.
TGTGCCATCAGCGTGGGACAAGCCAAAAACATTCAGTACTTC
CAISVGQAKNIQYF
>TRBV7-9|TRBJ2-2|.|many
TGTGCCAGCAGCTTACCGACGAACACCGGGGAGCTGTTTTTT
CASSLPTNTGELFF
>TRBV4-3|TRBJ2-3|.|few
TGCGCCAGCAGCCAAGGACAGGTACTGAGCACAGATACGCAGTATTTT
CASSQGQVLSTDTQYF
>TRBV5-1|TRBJ2-7|.|.
TGCGCCAGCAGCCGGCGGGGACCCGGTTTGGACGAGCAGTACTTC
CASSRRGPGLDEQYF
>TRBV30|TRBJ2-1|.|many
TGTGCCTGCCGGGACTGGCGTTTCGAGCAGTTCTTC
CACRDWRFEQFF
>TRBV7-9|TRBJ2-7|.|.
TGTGCCAGCAGCTTAATCAAGGCCGGAGCCTACGAGCAGTACTTC
CASSLIKAGAYEQYF
>TRBV7-2|TRBJ1-1|.|.
TGTGCCAGCAGATTTACAGGGTTCGTAGCTGAAGCTTTCTTT
CASRFTGFVAEAFF
>TRBV20-1|TRBJ2-1|TRBD1|few
TGCAGTGCTGGGTTTCCGGGACAGATCTCCTACAATGAGCAGTTCTTC
CSAGFPGQISYNEQFF
>TRBV10-3|TRBJ2-1|TRBD2|many
TGTGCCATCAGTGAGGGACTAGACAATGAGCAGTTCTTC
CAISEGLDNEQFF
>TRBV2|TRBJ2-7|.|.
TGTGCCAGCAACAGGGCAACGTACGAGCAGTACTTC
CASNRATYEQYF
>TRBV29-1|TRBJ2-3|.|few
TGCAGCGTTGAACCTGCGCTAGCGCGCACAGATACGCAGTATTTT
CSVEPALARTDTQYF
>TRBV15|TRBJ2-1|.|few
TGTGCCACCAGCAGAGGATGGGGACGGTACAATGAGCAGTTCTTC
CATSRGWGRYNEQFF
>TRBV29-1|TRBJ2-3|TRBD1|many
TGCAGCGTTGACGCACGGACAGGGTCGGGAGATACGCAGTATTTT
CSVDARTGSGDTQYF
>TRBV3-1|TRBJ2-2|TRBD1|once
TGTACCAGCTGGGCCGGGACAGGAAATGTTGCCAGAAACACCGGGGAGCTGTTTTTT
CTSWAGTGNVARNTGELFF
>TRBV20-1|TRBJ1-1|.|few
TGCAGTGCTGAGGACGGCCCGAACACTGAAGCTTTCTTT
CSAEDGPNTEAFF
>TRBV19|TRBJ2-1|.|few
TGTGCCAGTACGGGAGCGGGTTCCTACAATGAGCAGTTCTTC
CASTGAGSYNEQFF
>TRBV20-1|TRBJ2-1|.|.
TGCTGTGCTAGAGATCTTTGGGACGGAGACTACAATGAGCAGTTCTTC
CCARDLWDGDYNEQFF
>TRBV27|TRBJ2-7|.|.
TGTGCCAGCGGACCGGGGAGTTTATACGAGCAGTACTTC
CASGPGSLYEQYF
>TRBV7-9|TRBJ1-2|TRBD1|.
TGTGCCAGCAGCGCGAGGACAGGAGCTAACTATGGCTACACCTTC
CASSARTGANYGYTF
>TRBV5-6|TRBJ2-7|.|.
TGTGCCAGCAGCTTGGGTTTTCGGACGAACACCTACGAGCAGTACTTC
CASSLGFRTNTYEQYF
>TRBV29-1|TRBJ2-3|.|many
TGCAGCGTGTCAGCAGTTAGCACAGATACGCAGTATTTT
CSVSAVSTDTQYF
>TRBV11-1|TRBJ2-1|TRBD2|few
TGTGCCAGCAGCCCTCGACTAGCGGGAGGACCTTTGCCTGGTAGGAGAAATGAGCAGTTCTTC
CASSPRLAGGPLPGRRNEQFF
>TRBV19|TRBJ2-1|TRBD2|.
TGTGCCAGTAGTACTAGCGGGAGTCTTAATGAGCAGTTCTTC
CASSTSGSLNEQFF
>TRBV19|TRBJ2-7|TRBD1|.
TGTGCCAGTAGTACTAGGGGGACAGCATCCTACGAGCAGTACTTC
CASSTRGTASYEQYF
>TRBV6-5|TRBJ2-6|.|many
TGTGCCAGCATTTTTAAGGGCTCTGGGGCCAACGTCCTGACTTTC
CASIFKGSGANVLTF
>TRBV6-5|TRBJ2-2|.|.
TGTGCCAGCAGTTACAAGGGGATCCCCGGGGAGCTGTTTTTT
CASSYKGIPGELFF
>TRBV20-1|TRBJ1-3|TRBD1|few
TGCAGTGCTAACTCTGACAGGGCGCGAAACACCATATATTTT
CSANSDRARNTIYF
>TRBV6-5|TRBJ2-7|.|many
TGTGCCAGCAGTTACTCCCAGGCTGTAAGCTCCTACGAGCAGTACTTC
CASSYSQAVSSYEQYF
>TRBV15|TRBJ2-1|.|.
TGTGCCACCAGCAGAGGGGGGAGCTCCTACAATGAGCTGTTCTTC
CATSRGGSSYNELFF
>TRBV5-6|TRBJ2-1|.|.
TGTGCCAGCAGCTTGACCGGCCAGGGGAATGAGCAGTTCTTC
CASSLTGQGNEQFF
>TRBV20-1|TRBJ2-3|TRBD2|.
TGCAGTGCTACCGGGACTAGCGGGGGGCCGAGGGGAGGGACGCAGTATTTT
CSATGTSGGPRGGTQYF
>TRBV11-2|TRBJ1-4|.|few
TGTGCCAGCAGCTTATATTGGGCAGGGTTGGATCGGAATACTGAAAAACTGTTTTTT
CASSLYWAGLDRNTEKLFF
>TRBV20-1|TRBJ2-5|.|few
TGCAGTGCTAGAGTGGGCCCGGAGACCCAGTACTTC
CSARVGPETQYF
>TRBV4-3|TRBJ2-1|TRBD1|many
TGCGCCAGCAGCCAAGTATTACCGGGACAGGGATTAGGGAATGAGCAGTTCTTC
CASSQVLPGQGLGNEQFF
>TRBV6-5|TRBJ1-5|.|.
TGTGCCAGCAGTTTCGGAAGCGGGGGACGGAATAGCAATCAGCCCCAGCATTTT
CASSFGSGGRNSNQPQHF
>TRBV7-2|TRBJ2-2|TRBD1|many
TGTGCCAGCAGCCTGGACAGGGCGCGGACCGGGGAGCTGTTTTTT
CASSLDRARTGELFF
>TRBV29-1|TRBJ1-2|.|.
TGCAGCATTCGCGGGGGGGCTGGTGGCTACACCTTC
CSIRGGAGGYTF
>TRBV15|TRBJ2-3|.|few
TGTGCCACCAGCAGAGCCAAATCGGACACGCAGTATTTT
CATSRAKSDTQYF
>TRBV5-1|TRBJ2-2|.|many
TGCGCCAGCAGCTTGGCGGTCCAATCTGGGGACACCGGGGAGCTGTTTTTT
CASSLAVQSGDTGELFF
>TRBV5-1|TRBJ2-7|.|many
TGCGCCAGCAGCTTGGGGGGACAAAACTCCTACGAGCAGTACTTC
CASSLGGQNSYEQYF
>TRBV11-2|TRBJ1-1|.|few
TGTGCCAGCAGACGGACGGACGGCGAAGCTTTCTTT
CASRRTDGEAFF